One TCR beta chain is described in this entry. Its antigen is unknown. This sample stems from a study of vaccination effects on CD4 cells after COVID-19. Produced via immunoSEQ multiplex PCR; TCRdb's table is partial and in-frame only. The sample includes about 79,000 clones, 60% to 80% of them seen just once. Under the ViraFEST assay, PBMC were stimulated with viral peptide pools so that antigen-specific CD4+ T cells expanded. Sequencing was performed afterwards. CD4+ T cells were isolated after around 9 days of culture. This CDR3 has 15 residues. Between the trimmed V and J ends, which lost 1 base and 7 bases, there was a span of 15 bases. Germline CDR1 is SGHDT and CDR2 is YYEEEE.

This rearrangement joins TRBV5-6 to TRBJ1-5, with D tentatively TRBD1 (5 bases). The source of this sequence is a human donor who received a COVID-19 vaccine. The sequenced sample was CD4+ T cells from PBMCs cultured with HCoV-229E spike peptides, obtained before COVID-19 vaccination. CDR3 sequence reads: CASSLTGLAAQPQHF. Written as DNA, the CDR3 is TGTGCCAGCAGCTTGACAGGTTTGGCGGCCCAGCCCCAGCATTTT.